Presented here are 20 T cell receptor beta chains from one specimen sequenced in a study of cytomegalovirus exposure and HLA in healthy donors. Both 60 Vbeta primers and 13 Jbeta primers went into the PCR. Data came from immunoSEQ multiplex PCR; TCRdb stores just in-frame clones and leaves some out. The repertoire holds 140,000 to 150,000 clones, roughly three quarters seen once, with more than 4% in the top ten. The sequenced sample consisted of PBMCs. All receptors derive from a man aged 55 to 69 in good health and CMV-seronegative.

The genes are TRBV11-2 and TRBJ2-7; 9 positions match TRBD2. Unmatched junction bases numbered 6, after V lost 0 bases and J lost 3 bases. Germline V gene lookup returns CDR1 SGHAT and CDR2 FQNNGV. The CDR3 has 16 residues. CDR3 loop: CASSLDFTSGRYEQYF. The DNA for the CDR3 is TGTGCCAGCAGCTTAGATTTTACTAGCGGGCGCTACGAGCAGTACTTC.

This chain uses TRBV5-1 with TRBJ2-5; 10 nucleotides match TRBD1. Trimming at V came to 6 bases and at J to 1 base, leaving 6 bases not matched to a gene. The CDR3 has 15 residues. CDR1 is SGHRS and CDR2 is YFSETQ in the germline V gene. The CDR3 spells CASKGQGSVQETQYF. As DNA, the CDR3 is TGCGCCAGCAAGGGACAGGGGTCGGTCCAAGAGACCCAGTACTTC.

CDR3 protein: CASSNAGGYNEQFF. CDR3 in DNA: TGTGCCAGCAGCAACGCGGGAGGGTATAATGAGCAGTTCTTC. The chain has TRBV9 and TRBJ2-1; 9 bases match TRBD2. This CDR3 has 14 residues. The germline V gene has CDR1 SGDLS and CDR2 YYNGEE. Germline trimming cut 4 bases from V and 7 bases from J; bases unmatched to any gene: 6.

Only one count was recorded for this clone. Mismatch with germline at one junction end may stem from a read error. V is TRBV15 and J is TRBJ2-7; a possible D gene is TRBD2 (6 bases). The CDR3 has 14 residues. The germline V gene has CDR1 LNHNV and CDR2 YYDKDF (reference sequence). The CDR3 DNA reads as TGTGCCACCAGCAGAGAGACCCGGGACTCCGAGCAGCACTTC. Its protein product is CATSRETRDSEQHF.

For the CDR3, the DNA is TGTGCCAGCAGCCCGGGACAGGGGAGGTTGGACACTGAAGCTTTCTTT. Translating it yields CASSPGQGRLDTEAFF. The chain is built from TRBV5-4 and TRBJ1-1; the match to TRBD1 covers 10 bases. CDR3 size: 16 residues. The germline gives CDR1 SGHNT, CDR2 YYREEE (reference sequence). After removal of 4 bases from V and 3 bases from J, the junction contained 9 bases not matched to a gene.

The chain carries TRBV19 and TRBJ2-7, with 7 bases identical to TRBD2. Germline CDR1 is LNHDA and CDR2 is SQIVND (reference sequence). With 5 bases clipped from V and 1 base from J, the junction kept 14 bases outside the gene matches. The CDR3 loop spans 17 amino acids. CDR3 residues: CASSPARASGESYEQYF. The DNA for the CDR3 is TGTGCCAGTAGTCCGGCCCGGGCTAGCGGTGAATCCTACGAGCAGTACTTC.

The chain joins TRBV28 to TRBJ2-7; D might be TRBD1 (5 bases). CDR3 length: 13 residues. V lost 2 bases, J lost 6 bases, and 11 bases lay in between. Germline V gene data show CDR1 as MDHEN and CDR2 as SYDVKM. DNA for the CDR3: TGTGCCAGCAGTTTACCACAGGATCCCGAGCAGTACTTC. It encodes CASSLPQDPEQYF.

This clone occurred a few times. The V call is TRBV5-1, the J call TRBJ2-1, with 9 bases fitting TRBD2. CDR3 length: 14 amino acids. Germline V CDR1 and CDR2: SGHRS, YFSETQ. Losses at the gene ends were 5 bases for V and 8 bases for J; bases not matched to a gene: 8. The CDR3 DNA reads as TGCGCCAGCAGTATTAGCGGGAGAGGGGATGAGCAGTTCTTC. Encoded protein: CASSISGRGDEQFF. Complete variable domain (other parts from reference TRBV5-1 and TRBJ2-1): KAGVTQTPRYLIKTRGQQVTLSCSPISGHRSVSWYQQTPGQGLQFLFEYFSETQRNKGNFPGRFSGRQFSNSRSEMNVSTLELGDSALYLCASSISGRGDEQFFGPGTRLTVL.

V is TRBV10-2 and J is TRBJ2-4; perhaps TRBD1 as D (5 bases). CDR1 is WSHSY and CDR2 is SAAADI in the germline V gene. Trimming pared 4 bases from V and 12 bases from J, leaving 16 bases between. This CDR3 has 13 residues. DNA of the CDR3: TGCGCCAGCAGTGCTTCCTTGACAGCACCTCAGTACTTC. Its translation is CASSASLTAPQYF.

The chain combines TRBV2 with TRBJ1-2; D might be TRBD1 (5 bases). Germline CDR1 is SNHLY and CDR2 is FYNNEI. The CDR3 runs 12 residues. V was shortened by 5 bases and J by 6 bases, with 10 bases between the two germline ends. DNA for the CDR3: TGTGCCAGCAGTATTTCCAGGGATGGCTACACCTTC. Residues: CASSISRDGYTF.

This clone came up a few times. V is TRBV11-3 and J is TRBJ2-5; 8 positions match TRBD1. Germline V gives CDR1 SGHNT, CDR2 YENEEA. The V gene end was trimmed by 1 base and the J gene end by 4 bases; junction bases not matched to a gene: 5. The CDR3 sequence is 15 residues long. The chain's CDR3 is CASSLGQGTPETQYF. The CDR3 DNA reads TGTGCCAGCAGCTTAGGACAGGGGACACCAGAGACCCAGTACTTC.

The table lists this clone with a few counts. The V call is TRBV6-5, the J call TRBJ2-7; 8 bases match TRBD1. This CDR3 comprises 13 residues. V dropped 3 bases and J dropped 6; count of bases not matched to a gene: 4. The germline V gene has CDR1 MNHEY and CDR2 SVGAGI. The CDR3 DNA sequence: TGTGCCAGCAGTTATTTAACAGGGGGCGAGCAGTACTTC. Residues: CASSYLTGGEQYF.

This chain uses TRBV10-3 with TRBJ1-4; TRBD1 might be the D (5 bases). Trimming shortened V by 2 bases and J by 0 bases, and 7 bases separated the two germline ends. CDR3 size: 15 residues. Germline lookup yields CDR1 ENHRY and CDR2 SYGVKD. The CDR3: CAISEGGATNEKLFF. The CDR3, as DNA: TGTGCCATCAGTGAGGGGGGGGCAACTAATGAAAAACTGTTTTTT.

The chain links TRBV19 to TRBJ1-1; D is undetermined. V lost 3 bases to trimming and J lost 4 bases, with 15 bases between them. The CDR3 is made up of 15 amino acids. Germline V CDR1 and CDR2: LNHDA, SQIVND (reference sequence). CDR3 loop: CASSMSVLGSTEAFF. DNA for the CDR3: TGTGCCAGTAGTATGTCCGTCCTGGGGAGCACTGAAGCTTTCTTT.

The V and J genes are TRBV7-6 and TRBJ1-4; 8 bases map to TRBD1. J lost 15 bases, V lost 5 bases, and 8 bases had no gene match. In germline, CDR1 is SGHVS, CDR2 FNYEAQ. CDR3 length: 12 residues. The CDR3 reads CASSQGAGRVFF. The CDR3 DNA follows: TGTGCCAGCAGCCAGGGGGCAGGCCGGGTGTTTTTT.

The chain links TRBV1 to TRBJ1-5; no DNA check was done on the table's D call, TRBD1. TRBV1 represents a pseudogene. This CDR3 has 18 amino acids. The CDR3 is CTSSQWGQGPPSNQPQHF. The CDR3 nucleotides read TGCACCAGCAGCCAGTGGGGACAGGGGCCACCTAGCAATCAGCCCCAGCATTTT.

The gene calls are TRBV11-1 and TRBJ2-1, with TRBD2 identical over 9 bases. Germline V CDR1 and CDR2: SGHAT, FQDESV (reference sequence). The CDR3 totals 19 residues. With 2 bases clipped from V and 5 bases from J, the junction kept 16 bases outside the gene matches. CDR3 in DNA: TGTGCCAGCAGCTTATATGGTCCAGCGGGAGGCCTCGTACACAATGAGCAGTTCTTC. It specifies CASSLYGPAGGLVHNEQFF.

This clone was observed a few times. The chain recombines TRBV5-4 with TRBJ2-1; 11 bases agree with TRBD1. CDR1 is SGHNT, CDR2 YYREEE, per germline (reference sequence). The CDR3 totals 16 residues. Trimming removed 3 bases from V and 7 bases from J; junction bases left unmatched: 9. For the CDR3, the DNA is TGTGCCAGCAGCTACAAGGACAGGGGGCTATTAAATGAGCAGTTCTTC. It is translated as CASSYKDRGLLNEQFF.

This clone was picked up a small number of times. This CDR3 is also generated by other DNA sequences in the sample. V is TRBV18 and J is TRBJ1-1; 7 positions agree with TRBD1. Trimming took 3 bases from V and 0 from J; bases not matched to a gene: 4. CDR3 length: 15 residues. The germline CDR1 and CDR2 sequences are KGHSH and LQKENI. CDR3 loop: CASSPRQGMNTEAFF. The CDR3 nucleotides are TGTGCCAGCTCACCCCGACAGGGCATGAACACTGAAGCTTTCTTT.

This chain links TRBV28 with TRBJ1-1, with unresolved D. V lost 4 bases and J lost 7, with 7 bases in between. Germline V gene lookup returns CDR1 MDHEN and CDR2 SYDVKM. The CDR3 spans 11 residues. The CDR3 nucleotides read TGTGCCAGCAGTTCCGTCCGTGAAGCTTTCTTT. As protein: CASSSVREAFF.